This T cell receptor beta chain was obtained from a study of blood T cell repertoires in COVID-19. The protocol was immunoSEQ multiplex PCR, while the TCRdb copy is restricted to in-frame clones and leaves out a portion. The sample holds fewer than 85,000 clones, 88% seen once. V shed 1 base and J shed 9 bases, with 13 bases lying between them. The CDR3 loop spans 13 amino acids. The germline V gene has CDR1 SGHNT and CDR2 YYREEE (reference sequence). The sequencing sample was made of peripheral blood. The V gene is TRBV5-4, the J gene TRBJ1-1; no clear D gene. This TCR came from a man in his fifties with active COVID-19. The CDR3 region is CASSLPTEPKAFF. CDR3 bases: TGTGCCAGCAGCTTGCCTACAGAGCCTAAAGCTTTCTTT. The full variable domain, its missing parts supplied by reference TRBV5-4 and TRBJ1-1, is ETGVTQSPTHLIKTRGQQVTLRCSSQSGHNTVSWYQQALGQGPQFIFQYYREEENGRGNFPPRFSGLQFPNYSSELNVNALELDDSALYLCASSLPTEPKAFFGQGTRLTVV.